The present T cell receptor (beta chain) was sequenced within a study of shared clonotypes between healthy human individuals. Sequenced by immunoSEQ multiplex PCR; TCRdb stores in-frame clones only, minus some. This repertoire shows about a million clones, approximately 77% found once; its top ten account for 0.85% to 1%. The germline V gene encodes CDR1 MNHEY and CDR2 SMNVEV (reference sequence). The V and J ends lost 5 bases and 4 bases respectively, with 20 bases between them. The CDR3 covers 16 residues. The receptor was derived from a man between 18 and 29 years old in good health. Some clones in this sample may be carry-over from other donors' samples. The chain has TRBV27 and TRBJ1-2, with a tentative D call TRBD1 (6 bases). The sample comprised memory CD4+ T cells from PBMCs. This sample's subset: CD45RA-negative fraction. CDR3 nucleotide sequence: TGTGCCAGCAGTCCGCGGGGGGGCACGGATACCTATGGCTACACCTTC. Protein product: CASSPRGGTDTYGYTF.